Listed below are T cell receptor beta chains from one sample, sequenced in a study of T-cell memory formation after mild COVID-19. TCRdb called the 5' RACE reads again in MiXCR, with one record for every CDR3 protein. This sample has about 340,000 distinct CDR3 sequences, with 10% to 15% found just once. Input material: PBMCs or a T cell subset sorted from them (not recorded which). Receptors were obtained from a young man who had mild COVID-19 (a few samples of this study predate the infection). Cell type and time point are not known. The CDR3 runs from the conserved cysteine through the conserved F or W. The D gene is left open where the match is weak.

d_gene | v_gene | CDR3aa
TRBD1 | TRBV7-2 | CASSFSGTANTGELFF
. | TRBV12-3/TRBV12-4 | CASSFAAYQETQYF
TRBD1 | TRBV29-1 | CSAQGETTYNEQFF
. | TRBV4-1 | CASSQPGVADTQYF
TRBD2 | TRBV5-6 | CASSLVLGGSSYNEQFF
. | TRBV2 | CASSGTGSNQPQHF
TRBD2 | TRBV20-1 | CSATGLAVSYEQYF
. | TRBV7-2 | CASSLEGQGRAPLHF
. | TRBV10-1 | CASSESSDSWETQYF
. | TRBV25-1 | CASVQTGLTEAFF
TRBD1 | TRBV10-3 | CAISEQGAGGRETQYF
. | TRBV4-2 | CASSQGSTEAFF
TRBD1 | TRBV6-5 | CASSPGQGFGGELFF
. | TRBV10-3 | CAIRPGTNYGYTF
TRBD1 | TRBV20-1 | CSAAPGTGEQPQHF
. | TRBV7-2 | CASSLGEGREAFF
TRBD1 | TRBV29-1 | CSVFQGQGAEAFF
. | TRBV7-2 | CASSLVLGNQPQHF
. | TRBV3-1 | CASSQEPLERETQYF